The sequence of this TCR beta chain was determined in a study of blood T cell repertoires in COVID-19. Background on the study: Samples came from the United States, Italy and Spain, spanning acute and convalescent COVID-19. The cDNA or gDNA used as material had been derived from T cells, B-cell-depleted T cells, or PBMCs.

This CDR3 is 19 amino acids long. Trimming at V came to 2 bases and at J to 0 bases, leaving 6 bases not matched to a gene. The V gene's germline CDR1 is MDHEN and CDR2 SYDVKM. Authors' methods: Amplification of reference gene primers provided the estimated nucleated cell counts. Generated by immunoSEQ multiplex PCR, the TCRdb table keeps only in-frame clones and is missing some. The DNA gave D and trimming, while V, J and clone size come from that table. The table has roughly 300,000 clones, roughly four fifths seen once. The sequence came from a woman between 50 and 59 years old who had recovered from COVID-19. Input material: peripheral blood. The J gene is TRBJ2-1, the V gene TRBV28, with 14 nucleotides matching TRBD2. The CDR3 nucleotides read TGTGCCAGCAGTTTAGCCGGGACTAGCGGGAGCAGCTCCTACAATGAGCAGTTCTTC. It codes for CASSLAGTSGSSSYNEQFF. The entire variable domain, with the rest obtained from reference TRBV28 and TRBJ2-1, is as follows: DVKVTQSSRYLVKRTGEKVFLECVQDMDHENMFWYRQDPGLGLRLIYFSYDVKMKEKGDIPEGYSVSREKKERFSLILESASTNQTSMYLCASSLAGTSGSSSYNEQFFGPGTRLTVL.